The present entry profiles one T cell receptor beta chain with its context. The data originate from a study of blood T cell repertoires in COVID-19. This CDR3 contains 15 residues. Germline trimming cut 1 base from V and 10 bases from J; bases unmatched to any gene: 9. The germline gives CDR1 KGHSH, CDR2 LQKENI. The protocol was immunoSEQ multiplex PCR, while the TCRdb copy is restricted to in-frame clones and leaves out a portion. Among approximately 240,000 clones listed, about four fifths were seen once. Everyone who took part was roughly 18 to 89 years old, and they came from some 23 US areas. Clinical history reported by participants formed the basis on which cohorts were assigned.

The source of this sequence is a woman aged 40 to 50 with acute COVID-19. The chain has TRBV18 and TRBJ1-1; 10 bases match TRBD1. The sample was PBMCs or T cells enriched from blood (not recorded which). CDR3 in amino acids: CASSPRRDRGVVAFF. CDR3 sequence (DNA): TGTGCCAGCTCACCACGAAGGGACAGGGGAGTTGTAGCTTTCTTT.